This T cell receptor (beta chain) was observed in a study of breast tumors, draining lymph nodes, adjacent tissues. Points from the study as a whole: Compared with lymph nodes, tumors were less diverse; compared with nontumor tissue, more. Compared with basal-like, luminal-like tumors shared significantly more repertoire with nontumor tissue.

Samples came from axillary lymph nodes draining the breast cancer. TCRdb recomputed calls from the multiplex PCR reads with MiXCR, one row per CDR3 protein. This table has hundreds of thousands of distinct CDR3 sequences, roughly 32% appearing once. The CDR3 covers 14 residues. In germline, CDR1 is SGHRS, CDR2 YFSETQ. Concerning this clonotype: What it binds is unknown. A read error may be the cause here, since a much bigger clone is one base away.

The receptor was isolated from a female donor with breast cancer. Some clones in this sample may be carry-over from other donors' samples. The V call is TRBV5-1, the J call TRBJ2-2; either TRBD1 or TRBD2 may supply D (6 bases each). The sequenced sample was axillary lymph node tissue. CDR3 DNA: TGCGCCAGCAGCCCCGGAGGGGGGACCGGGGAGCTGCTTTTT. Translating it yields CASSPGGGTGELLF.